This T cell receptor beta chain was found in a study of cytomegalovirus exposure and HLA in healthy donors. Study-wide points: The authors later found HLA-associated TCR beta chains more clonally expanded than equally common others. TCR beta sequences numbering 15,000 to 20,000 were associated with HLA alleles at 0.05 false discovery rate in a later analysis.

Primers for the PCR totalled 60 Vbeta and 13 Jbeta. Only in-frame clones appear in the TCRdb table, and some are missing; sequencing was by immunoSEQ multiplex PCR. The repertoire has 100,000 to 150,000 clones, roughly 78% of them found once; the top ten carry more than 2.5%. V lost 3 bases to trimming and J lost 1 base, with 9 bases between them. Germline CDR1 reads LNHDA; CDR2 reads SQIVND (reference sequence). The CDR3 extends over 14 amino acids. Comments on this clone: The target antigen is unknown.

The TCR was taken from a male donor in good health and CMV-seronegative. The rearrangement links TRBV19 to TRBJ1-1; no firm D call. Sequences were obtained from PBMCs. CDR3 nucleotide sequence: TGTGCCAGTAGTATGATAACACAGAACACTGAAGCTTTCTTT. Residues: CASSMITQNTEAFF.